The rows below give T cell receptor beta chains drawn from one sample of a study of T cell responses to AZD1222 COVID-19 vaccine. Assay: immunoSEQ multiplex PCR; the TCRdb copy retains only in-frame clones and omits some. This sample has roughly 30,000 clones, with around 86% found just once. Here the sequenced sample was peripheral blood, taken on day 0 of AZD1222 vaccination. The receptors here all came from an adult in good health. CDR3s include the opening cysteine and the closing phenylalanine or tryptophan. A D gene is named only where the DNA matches it firmly. A row's size may be missing; if present it is once, few, many or a size class.

abundance: NA; len: 15; d_gene: TRBD2; j_gene: TRBJ2-7; v_gene: TRBV9; CDR3nt: TGTGCCAGCAGCGTAGCCCCCGGGAGGTCCTACGAGCAGTACTTC; CDR3aa: CASSVAPGRSYEQYF
abundance: NA; len: 14; d_gene: TRBD2; j_gene: TRBJ2-2; v_gene: TRBV6-4; CDR3nt: TGTGCCGTCCCCGGTGGGAGGGAATCCGGGGAGCTGTTTTTT; CDR3aa: CAVPGGRESGELFF
abundance: NA; len: 15; d_gene: TRBD2; j_gene: TRBJ2-1; v_gene: TRBV9; CDR3nt: TGTGCCAGCAGTGAACTAGCGGGAGAATGGAATGAGCAGTTCTTC; CDR3aa: CASSELAGEWNEQFF
abundance: NA; len: 12; d_gene: NA; j_gene: TRBJ1-1; v_gene: TRBV27; CDR3nt: TGTGCCAGCAGTTTATCCGGGACTGAAGCTTTCTTT; CDR3aa: CASSLSGTEAFF
abundance: NA; len: 11; d_gene: NA; j_gene: TRBJ2-5; v_gene: TRBV10-3; CDR3nt: TGTGCCATCCGAGGTGGAGAGACCCAGTACTTC; CDR3aa: CAIRGGETQYF
abundance: NA; len: 15; d_gene: NA; j_gene: TRBJ1-4; v_gene: TRBV7-9; CDR3nt: TGTGCCAGCAGCCCGACAGGTGCAACTAATGAAAAACTGTTTTTT; CDR3aa: CASSPTGATNEKLFF
abundance: NA; len: 15; d_gene: TRBD1; j_gene: TRBJ2-2; v_gene: TRBV5-1; CDR3nt: TGCGCCAGCAGCCCAGGACAGGCGAACACCGGGGAGCTGTTTTTT; CDR3aa: CASSPGQANTGELFF
abundance: NA; len: 16; d_gene: NA; j_gene: TRBJ1-5; v_gene: TRBV19; CDR3nt: TGTGCCAGTAGTACGCGAACAGATTATAGCAATCAGCCCCAGCATTTT; CDR3aa: CASSTRTDYSNQPQHF
abundance: NA; len: 16; d_gene: NA; j_gene: TRBJ1-6; v_gene: TRBV11-3; CDR3nt: TGTGCCAGCAGTCGAGGAGGGCCAGGGACTAATTCACCCCTCCACTTT; CDR3aa: CASSRGGPGTNSPLHF
abundance: NA; len: 14; d_gene: TRBD1; j_gene: TRBJ1-6; v_gene: TRBV30; CDR3nt: TGTGCCTGGTCCAAGGGACAGGGGATTTCACCCCTCCACTTT; CDR3aa: CAWSKGQGISPLHF
abundance: few; len: 15; d_gene: TRBD2; j_gene: TRBJ2-1; v_gene: TRBV7-8; CDR3nt: TGTGCCAGCAGCTACGGACTAGCGGGAGTGGGTGAGCAGTTCTTC; CDR3aa: CASSYGLAGVGEQFF
abundance: NA; len: 13; d_gene: TRBD2; j_gene: TRBJ2-1; v_gene: TRBV6-5; CDR3nt: TGTGCCAGGAGCGGGAGCGTCCACAATGAGCAGTTCTTC; CDR3aa: CARSGSVHNEQFF
abundance: NA; len: 14; d_gene: NA; j_gene: TRBJ2-7; v_gene: TRBV5-1; CDR3nt: TGCGCCAGCAGCTTGGCAGGACTCTCCTACGAGCAGTACTTC; CDR3aa: CASSLAGLSYEQYF
abundance: NA; len: 16; d_gene: NA; j_gene: TRBJ1-2; v_gene: TRBV6-5; CDR3nt: TGTGCCAGCAGTTACTCGAGGGGGGCAAATATCCATGGCTACACCTTC; CDR3aa: CASSYSRGANIHGYTF
abundance: once; len: 16; d_gene: NA; j_gene: TRBJ2-1; v_gene: TRBV28; CDR3nt: TGTGCCAGCAGTCCCGGGGGACTCCCACCACACAATGAGCAGTTCTTC; CDR3aa: CASSPGGLPPHNEQFF
abundance: NA; len: 16; d_gene: TRBD2; j_gene: TRBJ2-5; v_gene: TRBV3-1/TRBV3-2; CDR3nt: TGTGCCAGCAGCCCGGGATTAGATAGCGGGAGGCGGACCCAGTACTTC; CDR3aa: CASSPGLDSGRRTQYF
abundance: NA; len: 15; d_gene: TRBD2; j_gene: TRBJ2-1; v_gene: TRBV10-3; CDR3nt: TGTGCCATCAGTGAATGGAGCGGGGTCAACAATGAGCAGTTCTTC; CDR3aa: CAISEWSGVNNEQFF
abundance: NA; len: 11; d_gene: NA; j_gene: TRBJ2-1; v_gene: TRBV7-6; CDR3nt: TGTGCCAGCAGCTCCTACATGGAACGGTTCTTC; CDR3aa: CASSSYMERFF
abundance: NA; len: 16; d_gene: NA; j_gene: TRBJ2-3; v_gene: TRBV9; CDR3nt: TGTGCCAGCACCTCTGGGGTAGGGGGGGGCACAGATACGCAGTATTTT; CDR3aa: CASTSGVGGGTDTQYF
abundance: NA; len: 17; d_gene: TRBD1; j_gene: TRBJ2-7; v_gene: TRBV3-1/TRBV3-2; CDR3nt: TGTGCCAGCAGCCGAATCGTCCTAGACAGGGGCGACAACGAGCAGTACTTC; CDR3aa: CASSRIVLDRGDNEQYF
abundance: NA; len: 16; d_gene: TRBD1; j_gene: TRBJ1-5; v_gene: TRBV24-1; CDR3nt: TGTGCCACCAGTGATTCGACAGGGGTGGGGGATCAGCCCCAGCATTTT; CDR3aa: CATSDSTGVGDQPQHF
abundance: NA; len: 15; d_gene: NA; j_gene: TRBJ1-4; v_gene: TRBV7-9; CDR3nt: TGTGCCAGCAGCTTAATATTAGGAGCTAATGAAAAACTGTTTTTT; CDR3aa: CASSLILGANEKLFF
abundance: NA; len: 13; d_gene: NA; j_gene: TRBJ1-3; v_gene: TRBV6-5; CDR3nt: TGTGCCAGCAGACTCAATTCTGGAAACACCATATATTTT; CDR3aa: CASRLNSGNTIYF
abundance: NA; len: 12; d_gene: TRBD2; j_gene: TRBJ2-1; v_gene: TRBV29-1; CDR3nt: TGCAGCGTTTTGGGCGGGAGCGATGAGCAGTTCTTC; CDR3aa: CSVLGGSDEQFF
abundance: NA; len: 14; d_gene: TRBD1; j_gene: TRBJ2-7; v_gene: TRBV29-1; CDR3nt: TGCAGCGTTGGCATTGCACAGGGGGCGATGGAGCAGTACTTC; CDR3aa: CSVGIAQGAMEQYF
abundance: NA; len: 15; d_gene: TRBD1; j_gene: TRBJ1-1; v_gene: TRBV4-3; CDR3nt: TGCGCCAGCAGCCAAGTCGGACAGGGCGAATTCCCTGCTTTCTTT; CDR3aa: CASSQVGQGEFPAFF
abundance: NA; len: 11; d_gene: NA; j_gene: TRBJ2-3; v_gene: TRBV12-3/TRBV12-4; CDR3nt: TGTGCCAGCAGTCTTCGGGAGACGCAGTATTTT; CDR3aa: CASSLRETQYF
abundance: NA; len: 17; d_gene: TRBD2; j_gene: TRBJ2-5; v_gene: TRBV2; CDR3nt: TGTGCCAGCAGTAGTTTAGCGGGAGGGCCAGGGCAAGAGACCCAGTACTTC; CDR3aa: CASSSLAGGPGQETQYF
abundance: once; len: 14; d_gene: NA; j_gene: TRBJ2-1; v_gene: TRBV28; CDR3nt: TGTGCCAGCAGAGAGGGAACGGGTAGGGATGAGCAGTTCTTC; CDR3aa: CASREGTGRDEQFF
abundance: NA; len: 14; d_gene: NA; j_gene: TRBJ2-1; v_gene: TRBV5-6; CDR3nt: TGTGCCAGCAGCTCCACCGCGGGGAGCAATGAGCAGTTCTTC; CDR3aa: CASSSTAGSNEQFF
abundance: NA; len: 16; d_gene: NA; j_gene: TRBJ2-3; v_gene: TRBV4-3; CDR3nt: TGCGCCAGCAGCCAAGGGCAGTCTCCCGGGACAGATACGCAGTATTTT; CDR3aa: CASSQGQSPGTDTQYF
abundance: NA; len: 17; d_gene: TRBD2; j_gene: TRBJ2-1; v_gene: TRBV5-1; CDR3nt: TGCGCCAGCAGCTTCAGCGGGGGAACTATTACTTATCTTGAGCAGTTCTTC; CDR3aa: CASSFSGGTITYLEQFF
abundance: NA; len: 13; d_gene: NA; j_gene: TRBJ1-1; v_gene: TRBV6-5; CDR3nt: TGTGCCAGCAGTTACCGGATCGGAACTGAAGCTTTCTTT; CDR3aa: CASSYRIGTEAFF
abundance: NA; len: 15; d_gene: TRBD2; j_gene: TRBJ2-1; v_gene: TRBV9; CDR3nt: TGTGCCAGCAGCGTAGATCCAGCGGGGGACAATGAGCAGTTCTTC; CDR3aa: CASSVDPAGDNEQFF
abundance: NA; len: 16; d_gene: TRBD1; j_gene: TRBJ1-2; v_gene: TRBV5-6; CDR3nt: TGTGCCAGCAGCAAGTGGGACAGGGTGGAAAGCTATGGCTACACCTTC; CDR3aa: CASSKWDRVESYGYTF
abundance: once; len: 14; d_gene: NA; j_gene: TRBJ1-6; v_gene: TRBV28; CDR3nt: TGTGCCAGCAGTTTAGACGGTAGGGATTCACCCCTCCACTTT; CDR3aa: CASSLDGRDSPLHF
abundance: once; len: 12; d_gene: TRBD1; j_gene: TRBJ2-7; v_gene: TRBV10-2; CDR3nt: TGCGCCAGCAGTAGACAGGGGCGCGAGCAGTACTTC; CDR3aa: CASSRQGREQYF
abundance: NA; len: 15; d_gene: NA; j_gene: TRBJ2-7; v_gene: TRBV11-2; CDR3nt: TGTGCCAGCAGCTCCCCCCCCAGGGGATCCTACGAGCAGTACTTC; CDR3aa: CASSSPPRGSYEQYF
abundance: NA; len: 15; d_gene: TRBD2; j_gene: TRBJ2-2; v_gene: TRBV2; CDR3nt: TGTGCCAGCAGTCGACTAGCGGGAGTTTCCGGGGAGCTGTTTTTT; CDR3aa: CASSRLAGVSGELFF
abundance: NA; len: 14; d_gene: NA; j_gene: TRBJ2-5; v_gene: TRBV3-1/TRBV3-2; CDR3nt: TGTGCCAGCAGCCCCTTCCAGGGGAGGGAGACCCAGTACTTC; CDR3aa: CASSPFQGRETQYF
abundance: NA; len: 13; d_gene: NA; j_gene: TRBJ2-7; v_gene: TRBV12-3/TRBV12-4; CDR3nt: TGTGCCAGCACACTCTCGGGGCGGTACGAGCAGTACTTC; CDR3aa: CASTLSGRYEQYF
abundance: NA; len: 14; d_gene: TRBD1; j_gene: TRBJ1-2; v_gene: TRBV7-9; CDR3nt: TGTGCCAGCAGCGACAGACAGGGAGGCTATGGCTACACCTTC; CDR3aa: CASSDRQGGYGYTF
abundance: NA; len: 13; d_gene: NA; j_gene: TRBJ2-5; v_gene: TRBV7-9; CDR3nt: TGTGCCAGCAGCTTAGTCAGAGTAGAGACCCAGTACTTC; CDR3aa: CASSLVRVETQYF
abundance: NA; len: 20; d_gene: TRBD1; j_gene: TRBJ2-5; v_gene: TRBV3-1/TRBV3-2; CDR3nt: TGTGCCAGCAGCCACTTCACCCCCCAGTATGTAGGGGGCCTTCAAGAGACCCAGTACTTC; CDR3aa: CASSHFTPQYVGGLQETQYF
abundance: NA; len: 13; d_gene: NA; j_gene: TRBJ1-2; v_gene: TRBV19; CDR3nt: TGTGCCAGTAGTACGCCCCAACTCTATGGCTACACCTTC; CDR3aa: CASSTPQLYGYTF
abundance: once; len: 14; d_gene: TRBD1; j_gene: TRBJ2-1; v_gene: TRBV29-1; CDR3nt: TGCAGCGTTGCTGGGCAGGGGGCCTACAATGAGCAGTTCTTC; CDR3aa: CSVAGQGAYNEQFF
abundance: NA; len: 14; d_gene: NA; j_gene: TRBJ2-7; v_gene: TRBV4-2; CDR3nt: TGTGCCAGCAGCCAAGAGGAGGACTCCTACGAGCAGTACTTC; CDR3aa: CASSQEEDSYEQYF
abundance: NA; len: 19; d_gene: TRBD2; j_gene: TRBJ2-4; v_gene: TRBV5-3; CDR3nt: TGTGCCAGAAGCAGCTCCCGGGCGGGAGGTGGGGTAGCCAAAAACATTCAGTACTTC; CDR3aa: CARSSSRAGGGVAKNIQYF
abundance: once; len: 12; d_gene: NA; j_gene: TRBJ1-2; v_gene: TRBV30; CDR3nt: TGTGCCTACGGGGGGACCGTCTATGGCTACACCTTC; CDR3aa: CAYGGTVYGYTF
abundance: NA; len: 15; d_gene: NA; j_gene: TRBJ2-1; v_gene: TRBV18; CDR3nt: TGTGCCAGCTCACCCGACAGACTCTCCTACAATGAGCAGTTCTTC; CDR3aa: CASSPDRLSYNEQFF
abundance: NA; len: 15; d_gene: TRBD1; j_gene: TRBJ2-7; v_gene: TRBV15; CDR3nt: TGTGCCACCAGCAGAACCACCGGGACAGCGAACGAGCAGTACTTC; CDR3aa: CATSRTTGTANEQYF
abundance: few; len: 11; d_gene: NA; j_gene: TRBJ2-1; v_gene: TRBV12-3/TRBV12-4; CDR3nt: TGTGCCAGCAGTTTACGCAATGAGCAGTTCTTC; CDR3aa: CASSLRNEQFF